This entry lists 21 T cell receptor beta chains sequenced from one sample in a study of T-cell reconstitution after alpha-beta-depleted transplantation in children. Preparing the TCRbeta library involved the use of unique molecular identifiers. One entry per CDR3 protein, called by TCRdb with MiXCR from the PCR reads. Seen here are 350,000 to 500,000 distinct CDR3 sequences, over 40% observed once, and the top ten hold under 35%. The material sequenced was PBMCs, taken before TCRalphabeta/CD19-depleted stem cell transplant. These receptors came from a girl aged 2 to 9 with aplastic anemia, due to receive a stem cell transplant.

The gene calls are TRBV12-3 or TRBV12-4 and TRBJ1-1; maybe TRBD1 (5 bases). Trimming shortened V by 6 bases and J by 4 bases, and 15 bases separated the two germline ends. CDR3 length: 14 residues. The CDR3 DNA reads as TGTGCCAGCAGCGGCTCGGACACTTTCACTGAAGCTTTCTTT. This gives the protein CASSGSDTFTEAFF.

This clonotype showed up many times. V gene TRBV5-1 combines with J gene TRBJ2-2; TRBD2 might be the D (6 bases). This CDR3 region has 16 residues. Trimming removed 6 bases from V and 0 bases from J, with 15 bases in between. The germline V gene encodes CDR1 SGHRS and CDR2 YFSETQ. CDR3 amino acids: CASNPGVGANTGELFF. As DNA, the CDR3 is TGCGCCAGCAACCCGGGAGTGGGGGCGAACACCGGGGAGCTGTTTTTT. Complete variable domain (other parts from reference TRBV5-1 and TRBJ2-2): KAGVTQTPRYLIKTRGQQVTLSCSPISGHRSVSWYQQTPGQGLQFLFEYFSETQRNKGNFPGRFSGRQFSNSRSEMNVSTLELGDSALYLCASNPGVGANTGELFFGEGSRLTVL.

This clonotype has more than one count but fewer than ten. V is TRBV5-1 and J is TRBJ1-1, with 10 nucleotides matching TRBD1. Germline V gene data show CDR1 as SGHRS and CDR2 as YFSETQ. CDR3 length equals 14 residues. Germline trimming cut 7 bases from V and 4 bases from J; bases unmatched to any gene: 7. CDR3 DNA: TGCGCCAGCCGACAGGGGGCAGGGTCCACTGAAGCTTTCTTT. It yields the protein CASRQGAGSTEAFF.

This clonotype has ten or more counts. The chain is built from TRBV11-2 and TRBJ2-1; the match to TRBD2 covers 7 bases. Germline loops: CDR1 SGHAT, CDR2 FQNNGV. The ends lost 8 bases at V and 7 bases at J; junction bases unmatched: 11. The CDR3 spans 14 residues. CDR3 in DNA: TGTGCCAGCCGAGGTAGCGGGTTCTTGAATGAGCAGTTCTTC. It translates to CASRGSGFLNEQFF. Full variable domain (outside the CDR3, taken from reference TRBV11-2 and TRBJ2-1): EAGVAQSPRYKIIEKRQSVAFWCNPISGHATLYWYQQILGQGPKLLIQFQNNGVVDDSQLPKDRFSAERLKGVDSTLKIQPAKLEDSAVYLCASRGSGFLNEQFFGPGTRLTVL.

This clonotype has a handful of counts. This sequence joins TRBV7-9 and TRBJ1-5; no definite D call. CDR3 length equals 15 residues. Germline CDR1 SEHNR, CDR2 FQNEAQ (reference sequence). V lost 4 bases, J lost 6 bases, and 16 bases lay in between. In nucleotides, the CDR3 is TGTGCCAGCAGCTCCCTATCAGGCGGCGGTCAGCCCCAGCATTTT. It is translated as CASSSLSGGGQPQHF.

This clonotype was picked up a small number of times. The chain has TRBV20-1 and TRBJ2-1, with 7 bases that match TRBD2. CDR1 and CDR2 from the germline V gene are DFQATT and SNEGSKA (reference sequence). After removal of 3 bases from V and 6 bases from J, the junction contained 11 bases not matched to a gene. The CDR3 has 15 amino acids. CDR3 loop: CSASKAGRSSNEQFF. In nucleotides, the CDR3 is TGCAGTGCTAGCAAAGCGGGACGGTCGAGCAATGAGCAGTTCTTC.

The sample holds many counts of this clonotype. The V call is TRBV24-1, the J call TRBJ2-2; TRBD2 aligns across 8 bases. CDR1 and CDR2 (germline): KGHDR, SFDVKD. This CDR3 contains 14 residues. V lost 11 bases to trimming and J lost 6 bases; unmatched junction nucleotides: 10. This chain's CDR3 is CARNPGLGAGELFF. In nucleotides, the CDR3 is TGTGCCAGGAACCCGGGACTAGGGGCCGGGGAGCTGTTTTTT.

The rearrangement uses TRBV20-1 and TRBJ2-1; 13 bases fit TRBD2. The trim removed 6 bases at V and 6 bases at J, leaving 2 bases unmatched. This CDR3 comprises 13 residues. CDR1 DFQATT and CDR2 SNEGSKA come from the germline V gene (reference sequence). In nucleotides, the CDR3 is TGCAGTGCCGGACTAGCGGGAGCCAATGAGCAGTTCTTC. As protein: CSAGLAGANEQFF.

The chain links TRBV30 to TRBJ2-2; weak D call: TRBD2 (6 bases). V was clipped by 1 base and J by 7 bases, with 13 bases between them. The CDR3 length is 14 residues. In germline, CDR1 is GTSNPN, CDR2 SVGIG (reference sequence). The DNA for the CDR3 is TGTGCCTGGAGTGCCTCTGCGGAGGGCGGGGAGCTGTTTTTT. Translation: CAWSASAEGGELFF.

This clonotype was counted once. The chain couples TRBV7-3 to TRBJ2-1, with a weak D call TRBD2 (6 bases). CDR3 length: 14 amino acids. The germline V gene encodes CDR1 SGHTA and CDR2 FQGTGA. V was clipped by 4 bases and J by 3 bases, with 10 bases between them. CDR3 loop: CASSSRGFYNEQFF. CDR3 DNA: TGTGCCAGCAGCTCCCGGGGGTTCTACAATGAGCAGTTCTTC. The whole variable domain, filled in from reference TRBV7-3 and TRBJ2-1, reads GAGVSQTPSNKVTEKGKYVELRCDPISGHTALYWYRQSLGQGPEFLIYFQGTGAADDSGLPNDRFFAVRPEGSVSTLKIQRTERGDSAVYLCASSSRGFYNEQFFGPGTRLTVL.

This clonotype was found once. The chain is built from TRBV20-1 and TRBJ1-4; no reliable D call. Between the trimmed V and J ends, which lost 0 bases and 0 bases, there was a span of 14 bases. There are 17 residues in the CDR3. Germline V gene sequence: CDR1 DFQATT, CDR2 SNEGSKA (reference sequence). The DNA for the CDR3 is TGCAGTGCTAGAGATTACATCCCTGGTTCAACTAATGAAAAACTGTTTTTT. Its protein is CSARDYIPGSTNEKLFF.

The table lists this clonotype with many counts. The chain links TRBV12-3 or TRBV12-4 to TRBJ2-6; either TRBD1 or TRBD2 may fit D (5 bases each). With 7 bases removed from V and 0 bases from J, the gap between germline ends came to 16 bases. The CDR3 covers 17 residues. This CDR3 is CASKPGRENSGANVLTF. In nucleotides, the CDR3 is TGTGCCAGCAAACCGGGACGGGAAAACTCTGGGGCCAACGTCCTGACTTTC.

This clonotype showed up just once. Just one base apart from a much larger clone, this may be a read error. V and J are TRBV4-2 and TRBJ2-7; 9 bases line up with TRBD1. CDR3 length equals 14 residues. CDR1 and CDR2 from the germline V gene are LGHNA and YNFKEQ. The CDR3 region is CTSSQGQGYYEQYF. DNA of the CDR3: TGTACCAGCAGCCAAGGACAGGGGTACTACGAGCAGTACTTC.

Concerning this clonotype itself: With a much larger clone just one base away, this may be a read error. This chain joins TRBV29-1 and TRBJ1-1, with D perhaps TRBD1 (6 bases). The CDR3 is 15 residues long. Trimming stripped 7 bases from V and 1 base from J, with 19 bases between. The germline V gene has CDR1 SQVTM and CDR2 ANQGSEA. Here the CDR3 reads CSAAVGSRGNTEAFF. As DNA, the CDR3 is TGCAGCGCTGCGGTTGGGTCCAGGGGGAACACTGAAGCTTTCTTT. The complete variable domain, with remaining parts taken from reference TRBV29-1 and TRBJ1-1, reads SAVISQKPSRDICQRGTSLTIQCQVDSQVTMMFWYRQQPGQSLTLIATANQGSEATYESGFVIDKFPISRPNLTFSTLTVSNMSPEDSSIYLCSAAVGSRGNTEAFFGQGTRLTVV.

This clonotype was seen once. The V call is TRBV5-6, the J call TRBJ2-1; D gene unclear. Germline assignment: CDR1 SGHDT and CDR2 YYEEEE. The CDR3 loop spans 15 amino acids. With 8 bases removed from V and 4 bases from J, the gap between germline ends came to 19 bases. The CDR3 is CASHTLRNRYNEQFF. The CDR3 bases are TGTGCCAGTCATACGCTCAGAAACCGATACAATGAGCAGTTCTTC.

V and J are TRBV7-2 and TRBJ2-5; 9 bases map to TRBD2. Germline values: CDR1 SGHTA, CDR2 FQGNSA. The CDR3 has 15 residues. The V gene end was trimmed by 1 base and the J gene end by 7 bases; junction bases not matched to a gene: 7. The CDR3 DNA sequence: TGTGCCAGCAGCTTAGAGGGCGGGAGGGTAGTGACCCAGTACTTC. As protein: CASSLEGGRVVTQYF.

This clonotype was counted between two and nine times. The CDR3 DNA reads as TGCGCCAGCAGCTCGGGACAGACAACTAATGAAAAACTGTTTTTT. Amino acid sequence: CASSSGQTTNEKLFF. V is TRBV5-1 and J is TRBJ1-4, with 7 bases lining up with TRBD1. This CDR3 spans 15 amino acids. Germline V lookup: CDR1 SGHRS, CDR2 YFSETQ. V shed 3 bases and J 0 bases; nucleotides not matched to a gene: 2.

There are a few counts of this clonotype. The chain carries TRBV7-9 and TRBJ1-6; unclear D gene. This CDR3 comprises 15 residues. Trimming removed 1 base from V and 4 bases from J, with 8 bases in between. Germline V gene sequence: CDR1 SEHNR, CDR2 FQNEAQ (reference sequence). CDR3 sequence: CASSLDPGYNSPLHF. In nucleotides, the CDR3 is TGTGCCAGCAGCTTAGATCCGGGATATAATTCACCCCTCCACTTT. The full variable domain, with the rest looked up from reference TRBV7-9 and TRBJ1-6, is DTGVSQNPRHKITKRGQNVTFRCDPISEHNRLYWYRQTLGQGPEFLTYFQNEAQLEKSRLLSDRFSAERPKGSFSTLEIQRTEQGDSAMYLCASSLDPGYNSPLHFGNGTRLTVT.

The J gene is TRBJ2-7, the V gene TRBV13; 12 nucleotides match TRBD2. The CDR3 is 19 residues long. V trimming: 5 bases; J trimming: 5 bases; junction bases outside the gene matches: 19. Looked up from germline, CDR1 is PRHDT and CDR2 is FYEKMQ (reference sequence). The CDR3 nucleotides are TGTGCCAGCAGCATACAGGGGATTCCCGGGACTAGCGGGTTCAACGAGCAGTACTTC. Amino acid sequence: CASSIQGIPGTSGFNEQYF.

The table lists this clonotype with a count of one. The chain carries TRBV7-6 and TRBJ2-3; 12 bases are a match to TRBD1. The germline gives CDR1 SGHVS, CDR2 FNYEAQ. The length of the CDR3 is 16 residues. Unmatched junction bases numbered 2, after V lost 1 base and J lost 3 bases. The CDR3: CASSLGGQGATDTQYF. The DNA of the CDR3 is TGTGCCAGCAGCTTAGGGGGACAGGGGGCAACAGATACGCAGTATTTT.

This clonotype was detected only once. The chain combines TRBV5-1 with TRBJ2-1; D is possibly TRBD1 or TRBD2 (5 bases each). The V and J ends lost 4 bases and 1 base respectively, with 15 bases between them. The CDR3 totals 16 residues. The V gene's germline CDR1 is SGHRS and CDR2 YFSETQ. CDR3 residues: CASSISGTPSYNEQFF. For the CDR3, the DNA is TGCGCCAGCAGCATTTCCGGGACCCCTTCCTACAATGAGCAGTTCTTC.